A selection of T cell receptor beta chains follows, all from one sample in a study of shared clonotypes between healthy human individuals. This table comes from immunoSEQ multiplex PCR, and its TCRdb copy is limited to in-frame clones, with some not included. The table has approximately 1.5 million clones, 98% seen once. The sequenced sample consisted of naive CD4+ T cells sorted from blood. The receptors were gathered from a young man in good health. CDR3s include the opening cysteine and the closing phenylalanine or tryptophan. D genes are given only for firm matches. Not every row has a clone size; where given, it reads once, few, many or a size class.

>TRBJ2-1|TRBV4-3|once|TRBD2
TGCGCCAGCAGCCAAGAGGTGGCGGGAGGGCCGGTTAATGAGCAGTTCTTC
CASSQEVAGGPVNEQFF
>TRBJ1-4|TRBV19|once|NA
TGTGCCAGTAGTTGGGCGGAAGCTAATGAAAAACTGTTTTTT
CASSWAEANEKLFF
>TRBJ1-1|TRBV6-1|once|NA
TGTGCCAGTGCCCTACGGGCCATGAACACTGAAGCTTTCTTT
CASALRAMNTEAFF
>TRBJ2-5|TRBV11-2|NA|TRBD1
TGTGCCAGCAGCTATACAGGGGAAGAGACCCAGTACTTC
CASSYTGEETQYF
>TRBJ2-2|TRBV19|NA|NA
TGTGCCAGTAGTATAGATCCCGGGACCGTGAACACCGGGGAGCTGTTTTTT
CASSIDPGTVNTGELFF
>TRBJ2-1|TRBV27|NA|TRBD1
TGTGCCAGCAGTTCCCGGGACAGCTTTTCCTACAATGAGCAGTTCTTC
CASSSRDSFSYNEQFF
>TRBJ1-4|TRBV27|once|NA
TGTGCCAGCAGTCCCTTGCACGAGGACTGGAGGGAAAAACTGTTTTTT
CASSPLHEDWREKLFF
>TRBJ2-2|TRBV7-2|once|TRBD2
TGTGCCAGCAGCTTTGTTCCCCTAATAGCGGGATCACGGGAGCTGTTTTTT
CASSFVPLIAGSRELFF
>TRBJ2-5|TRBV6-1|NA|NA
TGTGCCAGCTCACTAATTCAAGAGACCCAGTACTTC
CASSLIQETQYF
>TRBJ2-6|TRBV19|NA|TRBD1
TGTGCCAGTAGTGGGACAGTCCCATTTTCTGGGGCCAACGTCCTGACTTTC
CASSGTVPFSGANVLTF
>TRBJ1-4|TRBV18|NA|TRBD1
TGTGCCAGCTCACCAGGGACAGGGAGCAATGAAAAACTGTTTTTT
CASSPGTGSNEKLFF